This T cell receptor (beta chain) was found in a study of cytotoxic CD8 clonotypes in ibrutinib-treated CLL. Sequencing used immunoSEQ multiplex PCR; TCRdb keeps in-frame clones, though not all of them. The table has 90,000 to 95,000 clones, around 77% seen once. This clone is a singleton in its sample. The antigen remains undetermined. Findings and limits, study-wide: Clonality correlated strongly with circulating CD8+ T cells and exceeded age-matched healthy donors at baseline.

Unmatched junction bases numbered 9, after V lost 2 bases and J lost 0 bases. Germline assignment: CDR1 PRHDT and CDR2 FYEKMQ (reference sequence). CDR3 length: 17 residues. The sequence was obtained from a human donor with chronic lymphocytic leukemia. The V and J genes are TRBV13 and TRBJ2-7; 8 bases line up with TRBD1. This specimen was PBMCs, taken after 24 months of ibrutinib treatment. CDR3 residues: CASSLSMNGTGSYEQYF. The CDR3 DNA follows: TGTGCCAGCAGCTTAAGTATGAACGGGACAGGCTCCTACGAGCAGTACTTC.